Here is one TCR beta chain with its context. Its antigen is unknown. Donors in the study were healthy people who gave bone marrow. The germline CDR1 and CDR2 sequences are LGHNA and YSLEER. V was clipped by 3 bases and J by 5 bases, with 18 bases between them. The CDR3 extends over 16 amino acids. This entry is derived from a study of cytomegalovirus exposure and HLA in healthy donors. Regarding the study as a whole: Later analysis suggested links between common viral pathogens and several top significant clusters. Rarity held for most TCR sequences, but there were some public TCRs that occurred in many donors. With later analysis, a missense DCLRE1C variant became linked to TCR beta V- and J-gene trimming.

The PCR was carried out with 60 Vbeta primers and 13 Jbeta primers. Clones were sequenced by immunoSEQ multiplex PCR, and TCRdb holds only the in-frame ones, with some missing. The sample holds over 85,000 clones, approximately 76% seen once. The V gene is TRBV4-3, the J gene TRBJ2-3; D possibly corresponds to TRBD2 (6 bases). The clonotype originates from a man aged 40-50 years in good health and CMV-seronegative. Source material: PBMCs. Here the CDR3 DNA reads TGCGCCAGCAGCCAGGAGGGACGGATGACCGAAGATACGCAGTATTTT. Translated, it gives CASSQEGRMTEDTQYF.